This TCR beta chain was sequenced for a study of T cells expressing NK-cell markers. The germline V gene has CDR1 MNHNS and CDR2 SASEGT. The CDR3 contains 14 residues. UMI-tagged 5'RACE template switching yielded the TCR beta cDNA. For each CDR3 protein, TCRdb gives one entry from its re-call of the 5' RACE reads, without DNA. The sample has around 140,000 distinct CDR3 sequences. This sequence originates from a man aged 18 to 29 in good health. Sequenced input: blood T cells: a sorted CD56 or NKG2C T cell subset, CD4+ or CD8+ T cells, or bulk PBMC T cells (not recorded which). The gene calls are TRBV6-1 and TRBJ2-2. The CDR3 loop is CASKGVPNTGELFF.